These 30 T cell receptor beta chains were all obtained from the same sample, sequenced in a study of shared clonotypes between healthy human individuals. Repertoires were generated with immunoSEQ multiplex PCR, while TCRdb's copy carries only in-frame clones and drops some. The sample lists a few hundred thousand clones; nearly 97% were seen once. Terminally differentiated effector memory CD45RA+ cells were excluded from the naive CD8 cells, which were CD45RO-negative and positively selected for CCR7. Source material: naive CD8+ T cells sorted from blood. These receptors were taken from a woman younger than 45 in good health.

The V and J genes are TRBV6-5 and TRBJ2-1, with TRBD1 matching over 7 bases. This CDR3 has 14 amino acids. J lost 4 bases, V lost 6 bases, and 6 bases had no gene match. CDR1 is MNHEY, CDR2 SVGAGI, per germline. The CDR3 nucleotides are TGTGCCAGCAGGCGCCGGGACAGTTACAATGAGCAGTTCTTC. Its protein is CASRRRDSYNEQFF.

V usage is TRBV4-1 and J usage is TRBJ1-2; TRBD1 is a possible D gene (5 bases). V was pared by 4 bases and J by 4 bases, with 16 bases between. In germline, CDR1 is MGHRA, CDR2 YSYEKL. The CDR3 sequence is 15 residues long. The CDR3 coding sequence is TGCGCCAGCAGCCCGCTCCGGGACGGACGCTATGGCTACACCTTC. Translated, it gives CASSPLRDGRYGYTF.

The chain has TRBV5-4 and TRBJ2-7, with 8 nucleotides matching TRBD1. The CDR3 is 14 amino acids. Germline CDR1 SGHNT, CDR2 YYREEE (reference sequence). After removal of 0 bases from V and 4 bases from J, the junction contained 3 bases not matched to a gene. CDR3 sequence: CASSLEQGAYEQYF. In nucleotides, the CDR3 is TGTGCCAGCAGCTTGGAGCAGGGGGCATACGAGCAGTACTTC.

V gene TRBV28 combines with J gene TRBJ2-7, with D possibly being TRBD2 (5 bases). The CDR3 is 13 amino acids. Germline CDR1 reads MDHEN; CDR2 reads SYDVKM. Trimming removed 4 bases from V and 1 base from J, with 8 bases in between. The DNA for the CDR3 is TGTGCCAGCAGTTCCGGACTTTCCTACGAGCAGTACTTC. It codes for CASSSGLSYEQYF.

V and J are TRBV28 and TRBJ2-2, with 7 positions matching TRBD2. Germline V gene sequence: CDR1 MDHEN, CDR2 SYDVKM. With V trimmed by 7 bases and J by 0 bases, 8 bases remained unmatched. This CDR3 spans 16 amino acids. The CDR3 nucleotides are TGTGCCAGCACCCCTTATAGCGGGTCGAACACCGGGGAGCTGTTTTTT. Translating it yields CASTPYSGSNTGELFF.

The CDR3 nucleotides are TGTGCCAGCAGCGCAGGTCCGGGACAAGTAAGCAATCAGCCCCAGCATTTT. This sequence encodes CASSAGPGQVSNQPQHF. The chain combines TRBV27 with TRBJ1-5; the D gene is possibly TRBD1 (6 bases). The CDR3 totals 17 residues. Trimming took off 6 bases at V and 1 base at J, with 19 bases between the two ends. Germline assignment: CDR1 MNHEY and CDR2 SMNVEV (reference sequence).

The V gene is TRBV7-9, the J gene TRBJ2-1, with TRBD2 as a possible D gene (6 bases). Germline V gene sequence: CDR1 SEHNR, CDR2 FQNEAQ (reference sequence). Trimming shortened V by 6 bases and J by 9 bases, and 18 bases separated the two germline ends. The CDR3 has 14 residues. CDR3 sequence (DNA): TGTGCCAGCAGTCCCCAGCGGACCGGGGGTGAGCAGTTCTTC. Amino acids: CASSPQRTGGEQFF.

The rearrangement links TRBV2 to TRBJ2-5, with a weak D call TRBD2 (5 bases). The J call is in doubt because the DNA end fits TRBJ2-7 better. Germline V lookup: CDR1 SNHLY, CDR2 FYNNEI. The CDR3 loop spans 14 amino acids. The CDR3 nucleotides read TGTGCCAGCAGTGAAACCGGGGAGAGCTACGAGCAGTACTTC. Its translation: CASSETGESYEQYF.

V and J are TRBV9 and TRBJ2-7; possibly TRBD1 or TRBD2 for D (5 bases each). The CDR3 has 14 residues. Germline lookup yields CDR1 SGDLS and CDR2 YYNGEE. Trimming left V 3 bases short and J 3 bases short, with 13 bases between. CDR3 sequence: CASSEGLGGYEQYF. The CDR3 DNA reads TGTGCCAGCAGCGAAGGGCTTGGGGGCTACGAGCAGTACTTC.

CDR3 DNA: TGTGCCAGCAGCTTCTGGACAGGACCTAACTATGGCTACACCTTC. Encoded protein: CASSFWTGPNYGYTF. The chain recombines TRBV11-2 with TRBJ1-2; 7 bases are shared with TRBD1. CDR1 and CDR2 from the germline V gene are SGHAT and FQNNGV. CDR3 length: 15 residues. V gave up 3 bases and J gave up 0 bases; unmatched junction bases: 4.

This CDR3 reads CASSGGQGHQPQHF. DNA of the CDR3: TGTGCCAGCAGCGGGGGACAGGGTCATCAGCCCCAGCATTTT. The rearrangement links TRBV5-6 to TRBJ1-5, with TRBD1 matching 9 bases. Germline V CDR1 and CDR2: SGHDT, YYEEEE. This CDR3 has 14 amino acids. J lost 5 bases, V lost 4 bases, and 4 bases had no gene match.

V is TRBV6-6 and J is TRBJ2-7; 8 nucleotides align to TRBD2. The V segment lost 0 bases and the J segment 7 bases; nucleotides outside the gene matches: 5. Germline V gene data show CDR1 as MNHNY and CDR2 as SVGAGI (reference sequence). The CDR3 spans 14 residues. Written as DNA, the CDR3 is TGTGCCAGCAGTTACTCGAGCGGGGGCGGGGAGCAGTACTTC. This sequence encodes CASSYSSGGGEQYF.

This rearrangement joins TRBV9 to TRBJ2-1; the match to TRBD2 covers 10 bases. Germline trimming cut 2 bases from V and 7 bases from J; bases unmatched to any gene: 9. Germline CDR1 is SGDLS and CDR2 is YYNGEE. The CDR3 is 16 amino acids. The CDR3 region is CASSVSSGSEVNEQFF. Here the CDR3 DNA reads TGTGCCAGCAGCGTCTCTAGCGGGAGTGAAGTGAATGAGCAGTTCTTC.

A single count supports this clone. This chain joins TRBV5-6 and TRBJ2-1; D could derive from TRBD1 or TRBD2 (5 bases each). Trimming shortened V by 2 bases and J by 8 bases, and 11 bases separated the two germline ends. Germline V CDR1 and CDR2: SGHDT, YYEEEE. This CDR3 is 13 amino acids long. DNA for the CDR3: TGTGCCAGCAGCTTAGATCGGGGCCATGAGCAGTTCTTC. Residues: CASSLDRGHEQFF.

The rearrangement uses TRBV7-9 and TRBJ2-2; TRBD2 is a possible D gene (6 bases). V was pared by 0 bases and J by 6 bases, with 8 bases between. The length of the CDR3 is 14 residues. In germline, CDR1 is SEHNR, CDR2 FQNEAQ (reference sequence). CDR3 coding DNA: TGTGCCAGCAGCTTAGCGCGGGGCGCCGGGGAGCTGTTTTTT. Its translation: CASSLARGAGELFF.

This chain connects TRBV5-5 to TRBJ1-5; no reliable D call. The CDR3 is made up of 19 amino acids. CDR1 and CDR2 (germline): SGHKS, YYEKEE (reference sequence). The germline V and J ends were trimmed by 3 bases and 0 bases, with 22 bases remaining between them. The CDR3 nucleotides are TGTGCCAGCAGCTCCTCCGGGATCCACTTAGCTGATAGCAATCAGCCCCAGCATTTT. It translates to CASSSSGIHLADSNQPQHF.

V usage is TRBV13 and J usage is TRBJ2-3; 13 bases are shared with TRBD2. Germline CDR1 reads PRHDT; CDR2 reads FYEKMQ (reference sequence). J lost 6 bases, V lost 5 bases, and 14 bases had no gene match. The CDR3 covers 18 residues. The CDR3, as DNA: TGTGCCAGCAGCCCCTCAACTCCCGGGACTAGCGGGAACGATACGCAGTATTTT. It specifies CASSPSTPGTSGNDTQYF. The whole variable domain, remainder taken from reference TRBV13 and TRBJ2-3, is AAGVIQSPRHLIKEKRETATLKCYPIPRHDTVYWYQQGPGQDPQFLISFYEKMQSDKGSIPDRFSAQQFSDYHSELNMSSLELGDSALYFCASSPSTPGTSGNDTQYFGPGTRLTVL.

The genes are TRBV19 and TRBJ2-7, with 12 bases identical to TRBD1. From germline, CDR1 is LNHDA and CDR2 SQIVND (reference sequence). The junction had 6 bases not matched to a gene; V was cut back by 4 bases and J by 5 bases. The CDR3 sequence is 15 residues long. In DNA form, the CDR3 reads TGTGCCAGTAGTACTGGGGACAGGGGGCTCAACGAGCAGTACTTC. The encoded protein is CASSTGDRGLNEQYF.

The gene calls are TRBV19 and TRBJ1-1, with D possibly matching TRBD1 (5 bases). The length of the CDR3 is 16 residues. Germline CDR1 and CDR2: LNHDA and SQIVND (reference sequence). The V end lost 7 bases, the J end lost 4 bases, and 22 bases lay between the germline ends. CDR3: CASNEGWGFVGTEAFF. The DNA for the CDR3 is TGTGCCAGTAACGAGGGGTGGGGATTCGTCGGCACTGAAGCTTTCTTT.

This rearrangement joins TRBV11-2 to TRBJ1-1; no definite D call. With 1 base removed from V and 1 base from J, the gap between germline ends came to 4 bases. This CDR3 contains 13 residues. Germline loops: CDR1 SGHAT, CDR2 FQNNGV. DNA of the CDR3: TGTGCCAGCAGCTTAGCCGCGAACACTGAAGCTTTCTTT. Translated: CASSLAANTEAFF.

The V gene is TRBV9, the J gene TRBJ1-1, with D perhaps matching TRBD1 (5 bases). Trimming stripped 4 bases from V and 3 bases from J, with 13 bases between. The CDR3 consists of 14 residues. From germline, CDR1 is SGDLS and CDR2 YYNGEE. CDR3 residues: CASSRVGTDTEAFF. In DNA, the CDR3 is TGTGCCAGCAGCCGGGTGGGGACGGACACTGAAGCTTTCTTT. The whole variable domain, remainder taken from reference TRBV9 and TRBJ1-1, is DSGVTQTPKHLITATGQRVTLRCSPRSGDLSVYWYQQSLDQGLQFLIQYYNGEERAKGNILERFSAQQFPDLHSELNLSSLELGDSALYFCASSRVGTDTEAFFGQGTRLTVV.

In its sample, this clone was seen once. The CDR3: CASSTYRGGQETQYF. The CDR3 coding sequence is TGTGCCAGCAGTACCTATCGGGGGGGGCAAGAGACCCAGTACTTC. The chain has TRBV28 and TRBJ2-5; 8 positions agree with TRBD2. J lost 2 bases, V lost 5 bases, and 7 bases had no gene match. CDR1 is MDHEN, CDR2 SYDVKM, per germline. The CDR3 covers 15 residues.

V gene TRBV7-9 combines with J gene TRBJ2-1; 9 positions match TRBD1. Germline lookup yields CDR1 SEHNR and CDR2 FQNEAQ (reference sequence). V shed 11 bases, J shed 9 bases, and the junction held 11 bases outside the gene matches. This CDR3 has 13 amino acids. This CDR3 is CASGQGLGGEQFF. CDR3 DNA sequence: TGTGCCTCTGGACAGGGGTTAGGGGGTGAGCAGTTCTTC.

The chain uses TRBV5-1 and TRBJ2-5, with 8 bases lining up with TRBD2. This CDR3 comprises 15 residues. Per the germline V gene, CDR1 is SGHRS and CDR2 is YFSETQ. The trim removed 5 bases at V and 5 bases at J, leaving 11 bases unmatched. The CDR3 region is CASSSGTSGAETQYF. The CDR3 coding sequence is TGCGCCAGCAGTTCCGGGACTAGTGGGGCGGAGACCCAGTACTTC.

This clone was recorded only once. The same CDR3 arises from other DNA sequences in this sample as well. The chain carries TRBV27 and TRBJ1-1; TRBD1 is a possible D gene (6 bases). This CDR3 has 15 residues. The germline V and J ends were trimmed by 0 bases and 0 bases, with 8 bases remaining between them. Per the germline V gene, CDR1 is MNHEY and CDR2 is SMNVEV (reference sequence). CDR3 residues: CASSLSQGMNTEAFF. The CDR3 DNA sequence: TGTGCCAGCAGTTTATCGCAGGGGATGAACACTGAAGCTTTCTTT.

The chain employs TRBV5-8 and TRBJ1-4; possible D gene TRBD1, 6 bases. Germline-derived CDR1 and CDR2 are SGHTS and YDEGEE. Trimming left V 1 base short and J 6 bases short, with 10 bases between. The length of the CDR3 is 14 residues. The CDR3 DNA follows: TGTGCCAGCAGCTTGATGCCAGGGGATGAAAAACTGTTTTTT. Translating it yields CASSLMPGDEKLFF.

This clone was counted between two and nine times. The chain is built from TRBV7-9 and TRBJ1-2; D is undetermined. Germline V gene lookup returns CDR1 SEHNR and CDR2 FQNEAQ (reference sequence). CDR3 length: 14 residues. The V and J ends lost 5 bases and 5 bases respectively, with 15 bases between them. CDR3 residues: CASSPTDRVYGYTF. DNA of the CDR3: TGTGCCAGCAGCCCCACGGACCGGGTTTATGGCTACACCTTC.

On this clone: Since no conserved phenylalanine or tryptophan closes the CDR3, a read error is the likely cause. It is unclear where the CDR3 begins or ends on the DNA, so no DNA is shown, and the CDR3 is as TCRdb lists it. The chain links TRBV9 to TRBJ1-1. CDR1 and CDR2 from the germline V gene are SGDLS and YYNGEE. From its first to its last residue, the CDR3 has 15 amino acids. CDR3 sequence: CASSVFPLRGETEIC.

The chain combines TRBV19 with TRBJ2-3; 9 bases match TRBD2. The CDR3 is 22 amino acids. Per the germline V gene, CDR1 is LNHDA and CDR2 is SQIVND (reference sequence). Losses at the gene ends were 1 base for V and 1 base for J; bases not matched to a gene: 21. CDR3 residues: CASSIGSGVLAGRRAGTDTQYF. The CDR3 DNA is TGTGCCAGTAGTATAGGGTCAGGAGTTCTAGCGGGAAGAAGAGCGGGCACAGATACGCAGTATTTT.

J is TRBJ2-1 and V is TRBV4-1; no clear D. The CDR3 contains 17 residues. Between the trimmed V and J ends, which lost 4 bases and 0 bases, there was a span of 16 bases. CDR1 is MGHRA and CDR2 is YSYEKL in the germline V gene. The CDR3: CASSPYSGVSSYNEQFF. DNA for the CDR3: TGCGCCAGCAGCCCATACTCCGGCGTCAGCTCCTACAATGAGCAGTTCTTC.